This T cell receptor beta chain came from a study of molecular identifiers for immune sequencing clone quantification. From germline, CDR1 is SQVTM and CDR2 ANQGSEA. This CDR3 has 15 amino acids. Sorted naive CD8 T cells were those defined as CD8+CD4-CCR7+CD45RA+. Study outcomes and limitations: Reportedly, one cell's Jurkat TCR RNA was detected within 1,100,000 naive CD8 cells.

With regard to this clonotype: No antigen is known for it. A read error may explain this, as a much larger clone is one base away.

Methods described previously, with TCR primers listed, were used for bulk TCR libraries. MiXCR, run by TCRdb on the PCR reads, gives a single entry per CDR3 protein. This repertoire shows 400,000 to 600,000 distinct CDR3 sequences, about 20% found once; its top ten account for 0.7% to 0.95%. The specimen sequenced was naive CD8+ T cells from blood, with Jurkat cell RNA spiked in. Subset noted: FACS-sorted CD8+CD4-CCR7+CD45RA+ naive T cells. This sequence was found in a human donor in good health. Some libraries in this study had Jurkat cell RNA spiked in. The V gene is TRBV29-1, the J gene TRBJ2-7; tentatively, D is TRBD1 or TRBD2 (6 bases each). The CDR3 nucleotides read TGCAGCGCCGAGGAGGGGGATAAAGGGACCTACGAGCAGTGCTTC. Encoded protein: CSAEEGDKGTYEQCF.